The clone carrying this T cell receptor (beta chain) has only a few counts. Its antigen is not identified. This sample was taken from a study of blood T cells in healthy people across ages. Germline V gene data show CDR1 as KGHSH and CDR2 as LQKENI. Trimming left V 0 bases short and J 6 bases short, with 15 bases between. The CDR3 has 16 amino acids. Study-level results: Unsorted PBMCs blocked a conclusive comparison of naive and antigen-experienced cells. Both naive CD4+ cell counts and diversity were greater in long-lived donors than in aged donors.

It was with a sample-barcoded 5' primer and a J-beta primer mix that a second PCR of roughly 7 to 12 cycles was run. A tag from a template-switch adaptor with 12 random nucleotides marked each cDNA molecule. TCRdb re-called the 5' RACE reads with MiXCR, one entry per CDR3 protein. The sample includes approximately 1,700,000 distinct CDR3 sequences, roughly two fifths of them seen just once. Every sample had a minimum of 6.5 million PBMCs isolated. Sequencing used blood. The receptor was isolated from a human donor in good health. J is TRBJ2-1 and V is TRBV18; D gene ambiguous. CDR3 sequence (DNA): TGTGCCAGCTCACCACCGGCCCAGGTCCTCCCCAATGAGCAGTTCTTC. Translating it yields CASSPPAQVLPNEQFF.